What follows describes a single T cell receptor (beta chain). The antigen it recognizes is unknown. No much larger clone exists at a distance of one base, and base qualities are not known. This record belongs to a study of OX40 agonist ivuxolimab in advanced cancers. General notes on the study: The costimulatory receptor OX40 (CD134) was targeted by ivuxolimab, a fully human IgG2 agonistic monoclonal antibody. Intravenous ivuxolimab was administered to patients every 2 weeks at six dose levels: 0.01, 0.1, 0.3, 1.5, 3 and 10 mg/kg. Of the 50 or so patients in dose escalation, some 19 had hepatocellular carcinoma, some 15 had melanoma, 9 had renal cell carcinoma and 9 had head and neck cancer. In the dose-escalation cohort, approximately 80% of patients were male, and the mean age was roughly 56 years with a range of roughly 23 to 79. Prior anti-PD-1, anti-PD-L1 or anti-CTLA-4 therapy was permitted, and checkpoint inhibitors had been received by 40% to 50% of dose-escalation patients. Partial responses were achieved by three dose-escalation patients, of whom one had hepatocellular carcinoma and two had cutaneous melanoma. Peripheral TCRbeta sequencing was intended to test whether TCR sequence diversity was altered and clonal T-cell expansion was caused by ivuxolimab. The paper covers the monotherapy dose-escalation part of the phase I ivuxolimab trial, which included N of about 50 patients.

Overall results and qualifications from the work: Clonal expansion of both CD4+ and CD8+ blood T cells was observed from baseline to week 6 at doses 0.1 to 3.0 mg/kg. After ivuxolimab, expanded clones were on average more numerous among CD8+ T cells than among CD4+ T cells. Low levels of normalized T-cell clonal expansion were also seen in some nonresponding patients. Which antigens the clonally expanded peripheral T cells were specific for was not determined. In partial responders in the 0.1-3.0 mg/kg groups, normalized peripheral clonal expansion was found to be among the lowest, especially among CD8+ T cells.

Including cysteine and phenylalanine, the CDR3 has 16 amino acids. Left in the record is the CDR3 DNA by itself, 48 bases read in frame from the first base. V gives up 1 base and J gives up 4 bases, and the segment between their germline ends measures 14 bases. Based on the germline V gene (reference sequence), the CDR1 and CDR2 sequences are MNHNY and SVGAGI. For sequencing of the TCRbeta CDR3 region, genomic DNA was extracted from the sorted cells. The immunoSEQ Assay was used to sequence the TCRbeta CDR3 regions. Imported from immuneACCESS, the table was reduced by TCRdb to in-frame sequences with V and J called. These copies leave out some clones; in studies compared against another copy, an unresolved V gene accounts for under half, and the cause of the remainder is not known. This sample is represented by about 100,000 clones; approximately 94% of them were singletons. The top ten clonotypes cover approximately 2.9% of the sample.

Patients with a history of autoimmune disease or receiving systemic immunosuppression were excluded from the trial. In every dose cohort, peripheral blood was drawn for TCR sequencing at baseline, cycle 4 day 1, and cycle 7 day 1. Samples were obtained from an open-label, multicenter, first-in-human phase I dose-escalation trial of ivuxolimab. Adults with locally advanced or metastatic melanoma, renal cell, hepatocellular, or head and neck squamous cell carcinoma were enrolled in the trial. Before TCR sequencing, CD4+ T cells and CD8+ T cells from peripheral blood were sorted into separate populations.

The chain is encoded by TRBV6-6 joined to TRBJ1-3; a tentative D call is TRBD1 (5 bases match). The receptor was derived from an adult with an advanced solid tumor such as melanoma, head and neck, liver or kidney cancer. The sequences come from CD4+ or CD8+ T cells sorted from blood, collected in a trial of the OX40 agonist ivuxolimab. Here is the DNA: TGTGCCAGCAGTTACTGGGGCGAGGCGGGAGGAAACACCATATATTTT. This encodes CASSYWGEAGGNTIYF.